A single sample is the source of the 8 T cell receptor beta chains below, sequenced in a study of T cells after yellow fever vaccination. Each CDR3 protein is one row after TCRdb ran MiXCR on the 5' RACE reads. The sample lists 100,000 to 150,000 distinct CDR3 sequences, around 7.2% occurring once. The input for sequencing was CD4+ T cells sorted from PBMCs, taken 35 to 50 days after the first yellow fever vaccination. These receptors came from a man younger than 35 who received the YFV17D yellow fever vaccine.

This clonotype was seen at least ten times. The chain has TRBV5-5 and TRBJ1-1, with 9 bases matching TRBD1. The CDR3 extends over 15 amino acids. The trim removed 4 bases at V and 8 bases at J, leaving 12 bases unmatched. Germline V CDR1 and CDR2: SGHKS, YYEKEE (reference sequence). CDR3 sequence: CASSPAGQGGTEAFF. The CDR3 DNA sequence: TGTGCCAGCAGCCCCGCGGGACAGGGCGGGACGGAAGCTTTCTTT.

This clonotype was detected many times. The chain carries TRBV20-1 and TRBJ1-2; D unclear. V was clipped by 1 base and J by 6 bases, with 6 bases between them. From germline, CDR1 is DFQATT and CDR2 SNEGSKA (reference sequence). The CDR3 spans 11 residues. CDR3 coding DNA: TGCAGTGCTAGAGTTATCGATGGCTACACCTTC. It yields the protein CSARVIDGYTF.

There are many counts of this clonotype. The chain employs TRBV12-3 or TRBV12-4 and TRBJ2-4; 7 bases match TRBD1. This CDR3 region has 14 residues. J lost 1 base, V lost 8 bases, and 5 bases had no gene match. For the CDR3, the DNA is TGTGCCAGCTTGCGACAGGGCGCCAAAAACATTCAGTACTTC. It yields the protein CASLRQGAKNIQYF.

In DNA form, the CDR3 reads TGTGCCAGCAGCTCCGCGGCGGCCCGCACAGATACGCAGTATTTT. Translation gives CASSSAAARTDTQYF. The chain employs TRBV5-4 and TRBJ2-3; D call uncertain. This CDR3 region has 15 residues. Per germline, CDR1 SGHNT and CDR2 YYREEE (reference sequence). Trimming took off 3 bases at V and 1 base at J, with 12 bases between the two ends.

The sample holds many counts of this clonotype. V gene TRBV27 combines with J gene TRBJ2-7; D not certain. There are 14 residues in the CDR3. Germline values: CDR1 MNHEY, CDR2 SMNVEV (reference sequence). Trimming stripped 5 bases from V and 6 bases from J, with 17 bases between. CDR3 protein: CASSPWDLMSEQYF. CDR3 DNA: TGTGCCAGCAGTCCTTGGGATTTAATGAGCGAGCAGTACTTC.

This clonotype came up many times. This chain links TRBV7-3 with TRBJ1-2, with TRBD1 identical over 8 bases. Germline V gene sequence: CDR1 SGHTA, CDR2 FQGTGA. Germline trimming cut 2 bases from V and 5 bases from J; bases unmatched to any gene: 7. CDR3 size: 15 residues. The chain's CDR3 is CASSLSRTGTYGYTF. In DNA, the CDR3 is TGTGCCAGCAGCTTATCACGGACAGGGACTTATGGCTACACCTTC.

Ten or more counts support this clonotype. In nucleotides, the CDR3 is TGCAGCGTTGACTTAACTAGCACAGATACGCAGTATTTT. Its protein product is CSVDLTSTDTQYF. The chain carries TRBV29-1 and TRBJ2-3; D gene ambiguous. Trimming cost V 3 bases and J 0 bases, with 7 bases left between them. Germline assignment: CDR1 SQVTM and CDR2 ANQGSEA. The CDR3 has 13 residues.

This clonotype came up many times. CDR3 in amino acids: CASSLQRAYEQYF. In nucleotides, the CDR3 is TGTGCCAGCAGTCTCCAGAGGGCATACGAGCAGTACTTC. This chain joins TRBV12-3 or TRBV12-4 and TRBJ2-7, with D tentatively TRBD2 (5 bases). CDR3 length: 13 residues. V was shortened by 5 bases and J by 4 bases, with 12 bases between the two germline ends.